Following are 6 T cell receptor beta chains from one sample sequenced in a study of T-cell reconstitution after alpha-beta-depleted transplantation in children. As it was prepared, the TCRbeta library received unique molecular identifiers. TCRdb redid the calling of the PCR reads with MiXCR, one entry per CDR3 protein. The sample lists fewer than 750,000 distinct CDR3 sequences; 23% were seen once. This specimen consisted of PBMCs, mostly from graft donor cells, obtained 360 days after TCRalphabeta/CD19-depleted stem cell transplant. These receptors came from a boy under three years old who had a stem cell transplant for acute myeloid leukemia, so the T cells may come from the graft donor.

The rearrangement joins TRBV6-1 to TRBJ1-6; tentative D call: TRBD1 (5 bases). Looked up from germline, CDR1 is MNHNS and CDR2 is SASEGT. CDR3 size: 15 residues. V was cut by 7 bases and J by 9 bases, with 19 bases left in between. The CDR3 coding sequence is TGTGCCAGCAATCCTAGCGGGGGACGGGCTTCACCCCTCCACTTT. Translated, it gives CASNPSGGRASPLHF.

This clonotype has ten or more counts. V and J are TRBV12-3 or TRBV12-4 and TRBJ2-5; D is possibly TRBD1 or TRBD2 (5 bases each). This CDR3 region has 14 residues. Deletions cut 5 bases from V and 2 bases from J, with 12 bases between. The DNA for the CDR3 is TGTGCCAGCAGTGAAGAGGGACCACAAGAGACCCAGTACTTC. Protein sequence: CASSEEGPQETQYF.

There are a few counts of this clonotype. The chain is built from TRBV20-1 and TRBJ1-6; 7 bases are a match to TRBD1. Germline V CDR1 and CDR2: DFQATT, SNEGSKA (reference sequence). The CDR3 totals 15 residues. V dropped 1 base and J dropped 7; count of bases not matched to a gene: 7. The CDR3 region is CSARGLLGGNSPLHF. CDR3 coding DNA: TGCAGTGCTAGAGGCCTCCTAGGGGGCAATTCACCCCTCCACTTT.

There are many counts of this clonotype. The rearrangement uses TRBV7-6 and TRBJ2-1; 7 positions match TRBD2. CDR1 is SGHVS, CDR2 FNYEAQ, per germline. V trimming: 1 base; J trimming: 8 bases; junction bases outside the gene matches: 14. The CDR3 spans 17 residues. This CDR3 reads CASSLDSSGPPFDEQFF. The CDR3 coding sequence is TGTGCCAGCAGCTTAGACTCTAGCGGCCCACCCTTCGATGAGCAGTTCTTC.

This chain links TRBV6-5 with TRBJ2-3, with TRBD1 matching 7 bases. The CDR3 has 14 amino acids. The V gene end was trimmed by 4 bases and the J gene end by 5 bases; junction bases not matched to a gene: 6. Per the germline V gene, CDR1 is MNHEY and CDR2 is SVGAGI. The CDR3 DNA reads TGTGCCAGCAGTTTCGACAGGGTCCGAGATACGCAGTATTTT. Its translation: CASSFDRVRDTQYF.

This clonotype came up a few times. This sequence joins TRBV10-3 and TRBJ2-7, with 7 bases lining up with TRBD2. V lost 6 bases and J lost 3; bases outside the gene matches: 8. The CDR3 is 14 amino acids. Germline assignment: CDR1 ENHRY and CDR2 SYGVKD. The chain's CDR3 is CAISSAGRSYEQYF. Written as DNA, the CDR3 is TGTGCCATCAGCTCAGCCGGGAGGAGCTACGAGCAGTACTTC.